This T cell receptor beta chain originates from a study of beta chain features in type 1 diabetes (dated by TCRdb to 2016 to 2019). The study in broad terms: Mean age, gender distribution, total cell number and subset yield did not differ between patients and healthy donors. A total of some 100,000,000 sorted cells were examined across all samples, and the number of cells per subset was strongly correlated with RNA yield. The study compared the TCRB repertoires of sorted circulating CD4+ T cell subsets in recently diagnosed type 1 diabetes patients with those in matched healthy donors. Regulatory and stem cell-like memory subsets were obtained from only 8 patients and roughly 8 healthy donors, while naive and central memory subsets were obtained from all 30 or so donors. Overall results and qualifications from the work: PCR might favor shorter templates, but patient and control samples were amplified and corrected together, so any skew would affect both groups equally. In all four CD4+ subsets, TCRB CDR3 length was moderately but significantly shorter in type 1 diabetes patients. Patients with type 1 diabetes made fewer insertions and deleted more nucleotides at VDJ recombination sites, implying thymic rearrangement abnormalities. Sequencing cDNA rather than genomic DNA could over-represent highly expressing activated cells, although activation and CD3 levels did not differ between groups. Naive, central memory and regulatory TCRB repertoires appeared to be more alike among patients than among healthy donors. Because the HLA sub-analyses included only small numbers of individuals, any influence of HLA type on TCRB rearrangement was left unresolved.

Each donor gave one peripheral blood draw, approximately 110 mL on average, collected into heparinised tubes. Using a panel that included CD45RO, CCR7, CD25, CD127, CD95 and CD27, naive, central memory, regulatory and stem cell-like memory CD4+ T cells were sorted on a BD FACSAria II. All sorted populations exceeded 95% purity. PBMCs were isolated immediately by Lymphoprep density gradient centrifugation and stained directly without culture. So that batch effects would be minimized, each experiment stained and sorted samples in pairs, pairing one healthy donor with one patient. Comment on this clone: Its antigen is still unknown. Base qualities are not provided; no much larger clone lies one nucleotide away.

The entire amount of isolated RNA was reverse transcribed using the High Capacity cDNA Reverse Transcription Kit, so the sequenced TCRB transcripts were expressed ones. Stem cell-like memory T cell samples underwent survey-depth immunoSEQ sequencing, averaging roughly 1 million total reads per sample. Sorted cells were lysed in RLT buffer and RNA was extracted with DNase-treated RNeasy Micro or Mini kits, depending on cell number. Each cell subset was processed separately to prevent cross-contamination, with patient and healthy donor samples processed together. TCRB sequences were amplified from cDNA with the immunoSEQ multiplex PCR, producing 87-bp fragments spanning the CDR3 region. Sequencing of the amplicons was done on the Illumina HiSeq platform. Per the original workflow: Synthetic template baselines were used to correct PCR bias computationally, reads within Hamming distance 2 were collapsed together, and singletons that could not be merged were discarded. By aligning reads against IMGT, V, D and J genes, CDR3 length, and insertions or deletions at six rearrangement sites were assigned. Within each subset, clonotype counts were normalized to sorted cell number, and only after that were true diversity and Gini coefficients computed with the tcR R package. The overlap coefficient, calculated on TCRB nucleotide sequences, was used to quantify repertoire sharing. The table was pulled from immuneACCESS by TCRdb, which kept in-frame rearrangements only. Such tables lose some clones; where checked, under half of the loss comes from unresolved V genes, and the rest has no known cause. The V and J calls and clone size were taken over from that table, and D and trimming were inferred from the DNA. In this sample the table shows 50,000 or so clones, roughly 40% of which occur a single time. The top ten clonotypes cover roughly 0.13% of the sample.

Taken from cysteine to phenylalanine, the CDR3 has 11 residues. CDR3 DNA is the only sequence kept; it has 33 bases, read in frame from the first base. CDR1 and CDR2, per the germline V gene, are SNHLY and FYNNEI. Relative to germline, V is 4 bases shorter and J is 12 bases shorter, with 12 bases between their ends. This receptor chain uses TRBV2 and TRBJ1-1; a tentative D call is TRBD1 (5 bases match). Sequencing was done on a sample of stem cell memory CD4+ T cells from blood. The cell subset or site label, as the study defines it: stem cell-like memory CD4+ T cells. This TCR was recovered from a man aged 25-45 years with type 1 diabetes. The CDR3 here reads CASSAGFHSFF. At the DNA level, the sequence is TGTGCCAGCAGTGCAGGGTTTCATTCTTTCTTT.